The 25 T cell receptor beta chains below all came from one sample that was sequenced in a study of human T cells and chemical hapten exposure. TCRdb re-called the RACE reads with MiXCR, one entry per CDR3 protein. The table lists 300,000 to 450,000 distinct CDR3 sequences, 5% to 6.5% of them singletons. As for time point: pre-sensitization, week 0. Indicated treatment: therapeutic diphenylcyclopropenone sensitization with weekly scalp DPC. Source: whole blood, taken in connection with sensitization to the hapten diphenylcyclopropenone (DPC). These receptors came from a woman in her forties or fifties with alopecia areata. Some clones in this sample may be carry-over from other donors' samples.

This chain uses TRBV27 with TRBJ2-5; 8 nucleotides agree with TRBD1. V lost 9 bases, J lost 2 bases, and 8 bases stayed unmatched. The CDR3 length is 14 residues. CDR1 MNHEY and CDR2 SMNVEV come from the germline V gene (reference sequence). The chain's CDR3 is CASWTGSTQETQYF. The CDR3 nucleotides are TGTGCCAGTTGGACAGGGTCGACTCAAGAGACCCAGTACTTC.

Regarding this clonotype: One junction end does not reproduce the germline sequence, and a read error may be involved. The genes are TRBV12-3 or TRBV12-4 and TRBJ1-3, with 7 bases lining up with TRBD1. The CDR3 has 11 amino acids. The CDR3 spells CASSSGPGTDF. For the CDR3, the DNA is TGTGCCAGCAGCTCAGGCCCCGGGACAGACTTT.

This clonotype came up many times. One end of the junction varies from germline; a read error may be responsible. This chain uses TRBV5-6 with TRBJ2-1; tentative D call: TRBD1 (6 bases). CDR3 length: 12 amino acids. Germline CDR1 and CDR2: SGHDT and YYEEEE. CDR3 nucleotides: TGTGCCAGCGCGAGAAATGACAGGAACGGGCTCTTC. Translated: CASARNDRNGLF.

This clonotype was found a few times. The V and J genes are TRBV20-1 and TRBJ2-7; tentative D call: TRBD2 (6 bases). The CDR3 is made up of 10 amino acids. V lost 6 bases and J lost 5, with 8 bases in between. Germline V gene sequence: CDR1 DFQATT, CDR2 SNEGSKA (reference sequence). CDR3 protein: CSAREDEQYF. CDR3 nucleotides: TGCAGTGCGAGGGAGGACGAGCAGTACTTC.

The chain has TRBV9 and TRBJ2-3, with 10 positions matching TRBD2. With V trimmed by 1 base and J by 6 bases, 8 bases remained unmatched. CDR3 length: 16 residues. Germline V gene data show CDR1 as SGDLS and CDR2 as YYNGEE. The CDR3 here is CASSVPSSGGGDTQYF. The CDR3 nucleotides read TGTGCCAGCAGCGTACCCTCTAGCGGGGGTGGGGATACGCAGTATTTT.

This clonotype was picked up many times. The chain joins TRBV20-1 to TRBJ1-2; D is unclear. This CDR3 is built from 12 residues. The V end lost 0 bases, the J end lost 0 bases, and 2 bases lay between the germline ends. Germline lookup yields CDR1 DFQATT and CDR2 SNEGSKA (reference sequence). The CDR3 nucleotides read TGCAGTGCTAGAGAAGCTAACTATGGCTACACCTTC. The encoded protein is CSAREANYGYTF.

This clonotype was seen a handful of times. CDR3 in amino acids: CAAHRDQSYNEQFF. The CDR3 DNA is TGTGCCGCTCATAGGGACCAATCCTACAATGAGCAGTTCTTC. The gene calls are TRBV10-3 and TRBJ2-1, with D perhaps assigned TRBD1 or TRBD2 (5 bases each). Germline lookup yields CDR1 ENHRY and CDR2 SYGVKD. Between the trimmed V and J ends, which lost 11 bases and 1 base, there was a span of 15 bases. The CDR3 loop spans 14 amino acids.

This clonotype was seen at least ten times. CDR3 sequence: CAISASRTNNEQFF. DNA for the CDR3: TGTGCCATCAGCGCTAGCAGAACAAACAATGAGCAGTTCTTC. The V and J genes are TRBV10-3 and TRBJ2-1, with D maybe TRBD2 (5 bases). The V end was cut by 6 bases, the J end by 5 bases, with 14 bases between. In germline, CDR1 is ENHRY, CDR2 SYGVKD. The CDR3 loop spans 14 amino acids.

Of note for this clonotype: Just one base apart from a much larger clone, this may be a read error. CDR3 loop: CASTISGGSYEQYF. The CDR3 DNA reads as TGTGCCAGCACGATATCAGGCGGGTCCTACGAGCAGTACTTC. V is TRBV27 and J is TRBJ2-7, with D possibly being TRBD2 (5 bases). V dropped 7 bases and J dropped 1 base, with 14 bases sitting between them. There are 14 residues in the CDR3. In germline, CDR1 is MNHEY, CDR2 SMNVEV (reference sequence).

There are many counts of this clonotype. This chain links TRBV21-1 with TRBJ2-5; the D segment call TRBD1 is taken from the table without a DNA check. TRBV21-1 is annotated as a pseudogene. The CDR3 covers 13 residues. The CDR3 sequence: CATPGQDQETQYF. DNA for the CDR3: TGTGCCACCCCGGGACAGGACCAAGAGACCCAGTACTTC.

This clonotype showed up just a few times. The gene calls are TRBV2 and TRBJ2-3; D call uncertain. Trimming removed 2 bases from V and 3 bases from J, with 9 bases in between. Per germline, CDR1 SNHLY and CDR2 FYNNEI. The CDR3 consists of 14 residues. The CDR3 nucleotides are TGTGCCAGCAGTGAATGGCTCGGAACAGATACGCAGTATTTT. It specifies CASSEWLGTDTQYF. Based on the CDR3 plus reference TRBV2 and TRBJ2-3, the full variable domain is EPEVTQTPSHQVTQMGQEVILRCVPISNHLYFYWYRQILGQKVEFLVSFYNNEISEKSEIFDDQFSVERPDGSNFTLKIRSTKLEDSAMYFCASSEWLGTDTQYFGPGTRLTVL.

This clonotype was counted at least ten times. The junction and the germline gene differ at one end; a read error may be behind it. The J gene is TRBJ2-4, the V gene TRBV7-8; 12 bases fit TRBD2. Germline V gene data show CDR1 as SGHVS and CDR2 as FQNEAQ. The CDR3 is 12 residues long. The CDR3 DNA reads TGTGCCAGCAGCCGACTAGCGGGGGAAGAGGACTTC. Amino acid sequence: CASSRLAGEEDF.

This clonotype has a count of ten or more. The gene calls are TRBV10-3 and TRBJ1-1; D gene uncertain. Trimming shortened V by 6 bases and J by 3 bases, and 11 bases separated the two germline ends. CDR3 length equals 13 residues. Germline values: CDR1 ENHRY, CDR2 SYGVKD. CDR3 protein: CAIRPYEDTEAFF. DNA for the CDR3: TGTGCCATCAGGCCCTACGAGGACACTGAAGCTTTCTTT.

This clonotype was counted at least ten times. The gene calls are TRBV20-1 and TRBJ2-1; D is ambiguous. The V gene lost 6 bases and the J gene lost 6 bases, with 18 bases spanning the gap. This CDR3 region has 14 residues. Germline V gene lookup returns CDR1 DFQATT and CDR2 SNEGSKA (reference sequence). The CDR3 is CSASSPPIGNEQFF. The DNA for the CDR3 is TGCAGTGCCAGCAGCCCACCCATAGGCAATGAGCAGTTCTTC.

This clonotype was recorded many times. This chain links TRBV7-2 with TRBJ2-5; the D gene is possibly TRBD2 (6 bases). Germline V CDR1 and CDR2: SGHTA, FQGNSA. The CDR3 length is 15 residues. V was pared by 0 bases and J by 3 bases, with 11 bases between. CDR3 sequence: CASSLALGGEETQYF. As DNA, the CDR3 is TGTGCCAGCAGCTTAGCGTTGGGCGGGGAAGAGACCCAGTACTTC.

This clonotype came up many times. CDR3 residues: CASSSISGGSSYNEQFF. Written as DNA, the CDR3 is TGTGCCAGCAGTTCGATTAGCGGGGGGAGCTCCTACAATGAGCAGTTCTTC. This chain connects TRBV12-3 or TRBV12-4 to TRBJ2-1, with 10 bases aligning to TRBD2. V lost 4 bases, J lost 0 bases, and 6 bases stayed unmatched. The CDR3 sequence is 17 residues long.

Concerning this clonotype itself: A much larger clonotype is one base distant, so this may be a read error. The V gene is TRBV2, the J gene TRBJ1-2, with D possibly TRBD1 on 6 matching bases. The CDR3 has 12 residues. CDR1 and CDR2 (germline): SNHLY, FYNNEI. V was pared by 6 bases and J by 6 bases, with 11 bases between. The DNA of the CDR3 is TGTGCCAGCAGCCCACAGGGAAATGGCTACACCTTC. Translation gives CASSPQGNGYTF.

This clonotype came up many times. The CDR3: CASSQDRVSGANVLTF. CDR3 nucleotides: TGCGCCAGCAGCCAGGACAGGGTCTCTGGGGCCAACGTCCTGACTTTC. J is TRBJ2-6 and V is TRBV4-3; 8 bases line up with TRBD1. CDR1 and CDR2 (germline): LGHNA, YSLEER. There are 16 residues in the CDR3. The junction had 1 base not matched to a gene; V was cut back by 3 bases and J by 0 bases.

V gene TRBV12-3 or TRBV12-4 combines with J gene TRBJ1-2; 10 positions match TRBD1. The CDR3 runs 13 residues. V lost 4 bases, J lost 6 bases, and 2 bases stayed unmatched. The CDR3 reads CASSSTGGNGYTF. CDR3 sequence (DNA): TGTGCCAGCAGTTCGACAGGGGGCAATGGCTACACCTTC.

This clonotype was detected many times. This sequence joins TRBV6-5 and TRBJ2-3; no firm D call. The CDR3 has 13 amino acids. V was cut by 0 bases and J by 0 bases, with 1 base left in between. Germline CDR1 and CDR2: MNHEY and SVGAGI. The CDR3 loop is CASSYSSTDTQYF. The DNA of the CDR3 is TGTGCCAGCAGTTACTCTAGCACAGATACGCAGTATTTT.

This clonotype was recorded a few times. The rearrangement joins TRBV28 to TRBJ1-1, with a weak D call TRBD1 (5 bases). Trimming stripped 5 bases from V and 6 bases from J, with 13 bases between. Germline V CDR1 and CDR2: MDHEN, SYDVKM. The CDR3 sequence is 13 residues long. The CDR3 region has the DNA TGTGCCAGCAGTCCCCCAAGGGGTTCTGAAGCTTTCTTT. Protein product: CASSPPRGSEAFF.

This clonotype was recorded many times. The V gene is TRBV2, the J gene TRBJ1-1; tentative D call: TRBD1 (5 bases). V was cut by 7 bases and J by 1 base, with 10 bases left in between. The CDR3 has 13 amino acids. Germline-derived CDR1 and CDR2 are SNHLY and FYNNEI. The CDR3 DNA is TGTGCCAGCACTCCCACAGGGAACACTGAAGCTTTCTTT. Translation gives CASTPTGNTEAFF.

This clonotype was observed many times. The chain uses TRBV3-1 and TRBJ2-3; 8 bases match TRBD2. The germline gives CDR1 LGHDT, CDR2 YNNKEL (reference sequence). This CDR3 comprises 13 residues. After removal of 4 bases from V and 8 bases from J, the junction contained 5 bases not matched to a gene. CDR3 in amino acids: CASSPGLAPTQYF. For the CDR3, the DNA is TGTGCCAGCAGCCCCGGACTAGCCCCTACGCAGTATTTT.

There are many counts of this clonotype. The J gene is TRBJ2-1, the V gene TRBV12-3 or TRBV12-4; 8 nucleotides match TRBD1. This CDR3 has 15 amino acids. With 7 bases clipped from V and 6 bases from J, the junction kept 11 bases outside the gene matches. The CDR3 DNA is TGTGCCAGCACTCGGACAGGGCAGGGGAGCAATGAGCAGTTCTTC. Its translation: CASTRTGQGSNEQFF.

In its sample, this clonotype was seen many times. The V call is TRBV5-8, the J call TRBJ2-7; TRBD2 is a possible D gene (5 bases). The CDR3 extends over 17 amino acids. V was shortened by 1 base and J by 0 bases, with 17 bases between the two germline ends. Germline CDR1 is SGHTS and CDR2 is YDEGEE. This chain's CDR3 is CASSLLEGSPSSYEQYF. The CDR3 DNA is TGTGCCAGCAGCTTGCTAGAGGGCAGTCCAAGCTCCTACGAGCAGTACTTC.